These 30 T cell receptor beta chains originate from one sample sequenced in a study of T cells in localized non-small cell lung cancer. TCRdb keeps only in-frame clones here, not all; method: immunoSEQ multiplex PCR. This table holds roughly 21,000 clones, approximately 85% found once. This material consisted of peripheral blood mononuclear cells, taken before any cancer treatment. These receptors came from a male donor at least 60 years old with stage II lung adenocarcinoma.

J is TRBJ2-7 and V is TRBV10-3; the D is unclear. CDR3 size: 16 residues. Germline V gene sequence: CDR1 ENHRY, CDR2 SYGVKD. V lost 6 bases, J lost 1 base, and 19 bases lay in between. The CDR3 reads CAISSSTVNPSYEQYF. The DNA of the CDR3 is TGTGCCATCAGCTCATCAACAGTTAACCCTTCCTACGAGCAGTACTTC.

The chain joins TRBV9 to TRBJ2-5, with TRBD2 matching 10 bases. Germline V gene sequence: CDR1 SGDLS, CDR2 YYNGEE. V was pared by 1 base and J by 4 bases, with 10 bases of the junction left unmatched. This CDR3 has 17 residues. In DNA, the CDR3 is TGTGCCAGCAGCGTAAGAGCGGGAGGGCCGCTCGCAGAGACCCAGTACTTC. It yields the protein CASSVRAGGPLAETQYF.

The V call is TRBV4-1, the J call TRBJ1-2, with D possibly being TRBD1 (5 bases). Germline values: CDR1 MGHRA, CDR2 YSYEKL. V was clipped by 1 base and J by 2 bases, with 5 bases between them. CDR3 length: 13 residues. CDR3 in DNA: TGCGCCAGCAGCCAAGGACAGAACTATGGCTACACCTTC. This translates into CASSQGQNYGYTF.

This clone was detected only once. This chain joins TRBV13 and TRBJ2-7; D remains unclear. V was pared by 7 bases and J by 0 bases, with 16 bases between. The CDR3 runs to 15 residues. Germline values: CDR1 PRHDT, CDR2 FYEKMQ (reference sequence). This CDR3 reads CASTRRSLSSYEQYF. The CDR3, as DNA: TGTGCCAGCACCCGCCGGTCCCTGAGCTCCTACGAGCAGTACTTC. Drawing the rest from reference TRBV13 and TRBJ2-7, the complete variable domain is AAGVIQSPRHLIKEKRETATLKCYPIPRHDTVYWYQQGPGQDPQFLISFYEKMQSDKGSIPDRFSAQQFSDYHSELNMSSLELGDSALYFCASTRRSLSSYEQYFGPGTRLTVT.

The gene calls are TRBV11-2 and TRBJ1-6; D is undetermined. The CDR3 consists of 15 residues. Germline assignment: CDR1 SGHAT and CDR2 FQNNGV. Trimming stripped 7 bases from V and 7 bases from J, with 17 bases between. CDR3 loop: CASTPVATGNSPLHF. DNA for the CDR3: TGTGCCAGCACCCCCGTCGCGACTGGGAATTCACCCCTCCACTTT.

The genes are TRBV4-2 and TRBJ2-2; D is unresolved. Germline-derived CDR1 and CDR2 are LGHNA and YNFKEQ. V gave up 1 base and J gave up 6 bases, with 12 bases separating them. This CDR3 spans 15 amino acids. The CDR3 DNA follows: TGTGCCAGCAGCCAAGGGTCTGATTGGGCCGGGGAGCTGTTTTTT. It yields the protein CASSQGSDWAGELFF.

The chain is built from TRBV7-2 and TRBJ2-1; 10 nucleotides agree with TRBD2. CDR3 length: 15 amino acids. The V gene's germline CDR1 is SGHTA and CDR2 FQGNSA. V trimming: 6 bases; J trimming: 5 bases; junction bases outside the gene matches: 7. In DNA, the CDR3 is TGTGCCAGCAGTCCTCTAACTAGCGGGAACAATGAGCAGTTCTTC. This translates into CASSPLTSGNNEQFF.

The rearrangement links TRBV11-3 to TRBJ2-1; perhaps TRBD1 as D (6 bases). V lost 2 bases to trimming and J lost 7 bases, with 30 bases between them. The germline V gene encodes CDR1 SGHNT and CDR2 YENEEA. This CDR3 contains 20 residues. CDR3 coding DNA: TGTGCCAGCAGCTTATCAGCGTTCACGTCTTGGCCAGGGGTAGAGAATGAGCAGTTCTTC. Protein sequence: CASSLSAFTSWPGVENEQFF.

This clone was counted a single time. The rearrangement links TRBV5-5 to TRBJ2-6; 8 bases agree with TRBD1. The CDR3 contains 17 residues. Germline CDR1 SGHKS, CDR2 YYEKEE (reference sequence). The V gene end was trimmed by 0 bases and the J gene end by 0 bases; junction bases not matched to a gene: 2. The CDR3 DNA reads as TGTGCCAGCAGCTTGGGGACAGGGCACTCTGGGGCCAACGTCCTGACTTTC. Translating gives CASSLGTGHSGANVLTF. The variable domain in full, with the rest retrieved from reference TRBV5-5 and TRBJ2-6, is DAGVTQSPTHLIKTRGQQVTLRCSPISGHKSVSWYQQVLGQGPQFIFQYYEKEERGRGNFPDRFSARQFPNYSSELNVNALLLGDSALYLCASSLGTGHSGANVLTFGAGSRLTVL.

This clone occurred a few times. The gene calls are TRBV4-1 and TRBJ2-5; tentatively, D is TRBD2 (6 bases). Germline V CDR1 and CDR2: MGHRA, YSYEKL. Trimming shortened V by 4 bases and J by 4 bases, and 10 bases separated the two germline ends. CDR3 length: 13 residues. The CDR3 loop is CASSRLGGETQYF. The CDR3 coding sequence is TGCGCCAGCAGCCGACTAGGAGGAGAGACCCAGTACTTC.

This clone was detected once. This chain uses TRBV15 with TRBJ2-7; 9 nucleotides match TRBD2. CDR1 is LNHNV and CDR2 is YYDKDF in the germline V gene (reference sequence). The CDR3 loop spans 15 amino acids. V dropped 1 base and J dropped 3; count of bases not matched to a gene: 4. The DNA for the CDR3 is TGTGCCACCAGCAGAGGACTAGCGGCCAACTACGAGCAGTACTTC. It translates to CATSRGLAANYEQYF.

The CDR3 DNA reads TGTGCCAGCAGCCGCAATCAGGGGGCGCGGTATGGCTACACCTTC. As protein: CASSRNQGARYGYTF. V is TRBV4-2 and J is TRBJ1-2; the match to TRBD1 covers 8 bases. Trimming took 4 bases from V and 5 from J; bases not matched to a gene: 9. The CDR3 sequence is 15 residues long. CDR1 is LGHNA and CDR2 is YNFKEQ in the germline V gene.

This clone was seen just once. The genes are TRBV11-1 and TRBJ2-6; possible D gene TRBD2, 5 bases. The CDR3 consists of 15 residues. V was pared by 5 bases and J by 0 bases, with 8 bases between. The germline CDR1 and CDR2 sequences are SGHAT and FQDESV (reference sequence). CDR3 nucleotide sequence: TGTGCCAGCAGCCTGGACTCCTCTGGGGCCAACGTCCTGACTTTC. Encoded protein: CASSLDSSGANVLTF.

This clone was seen more than once but under ten times. One end of the junction does not line up with germline, which may come from a read error. The rearrangement joins TRBV7-7 to TRBJ2-1; TRBD2 agrees at 7 bases. The germline V gene has CDR1 SSHAT and CDR2 FNYEAQ (reference sequence). The CDR3 runs 15 residues. The CDR3 loop reads CASSLDGGMGNEQFF. CDR3 DNA sequence: TGTGCTAGCAGCTTAGACGGGGGGATGGGGAACGAGCAGTTCTTC.

The gene calls are TRBV28 and TRBJ2-1; D unclear. This CDR3 comprises 16 residues. V shed 4 bases and J shed 0 bases, with 13 bases lying between them. Per the germline V gene, CDR1 is MDHEN and CDR2 is SYDVKM. This chain's CDR3 is CASSSILGSSYNEQFF. The CDR3 DNA reads TGTGCCAGCAGTTCAATTCTGGGAAGCTCCTACAATGAGCAGTTCTTC.

Only a few counts were recorded for this clone. The rearrangement joins TRBV9 to TRBJ2-3; 11 bases agree with TRBD2. The CDR3 extends over 15 amino acids. Germline loops: CDR1 SGDLS, CDR2 YYNGEE. After removal of 4 bases from V and 6 bases from J, the junction contained 7 bases not matched to a gene. As DNA, the CDR3 is TGTGCCAGCAGCTTTAGCGGGAGGGTCGCGGATACGCAGTATTTT. Protein sequence: CASSFSGRVADTQYF. Drawing the rest from reference TRBV9 and TRBJ2-3, the complete variable domain is DSGVTQTPKHLITATGQRVTLRCSPRSGDLSVYWYQQSLDQGLQFLIQYYNGEERAKGNILERFSAQQFPDLHSELNLSSLELGDSALYFCASSFSGRVADTQYFGPGTRLTVL.

The V and J genes are TRBV5-1 and TRBJ2-5; 10 bases line up with TRBD2. V shed 7 bases and J 5 bases; nucleotides not matched to a gene: 14. The CDR3 runs to 16 residues. Germline-derived CDR1 and CDR2 are SGHRS and YFSETQ. CDR3 nucleotide sequence: TGCGCCAGCGGTGGAGCGGGAGGGCCGGGGGGTGAGACCCAGTACTTC. This sequence encodes CASGGAGGPGGETQYF.

This clone showed up just a few times. At one end, the junction sequence differs from germline, possibly due to a read error. The chain joins TRBV19 to TRBJ1-3; no clear D. CDR3 length equals 13 residues. The germline V gene encodes CDR1 LNHDA and CDR2 SQIVND (reference sequence). CDR3 residues: CASSLDSGNTIYF. CDR3 DNA sequence: TGTGCCAGTAGTCTAGACTCTGGAAACACCATATATTTT.

Comments on this clone: At one boundary the junction diverges from the germline segment, which might be a read error. The rearrangement uses TRBV7-7 and TRBJ1-1, with no clear D. Germline lookup yields CDR1 SSHAT and CDR2 FNYEAQ (reference sequence). The CDR3 totals 13 residues. Here the CDR3 reads CASSLDRNTEAFF. CDR3 sequence (DNA): TGTGCTAGCAGCTTAGACCGGAACACTGAAGCTTTCTTT.

The CDR3 is CSAFARGEQYF. CDR3 sequence (DNA): TGCAGTGCATTTGCAAGGGGCGAGCAGTACTTC. The J gene is TRBJ2-7, the V gene TRBV20-1, with D possibly being TRBD1 (5 bases). This CDR3 has 11 residues. Germline V gene lookup returns CDR1 DFQATT and CDR2 SNEGSKA (reference sequence). V lost 6 bases to trimming and J lost 6 bases, with 12 bases between them.

The chain is built from TRBV11-3 and TRBJ2-3, with 13 bases matching TRBD2. Germline lookup yields CDR1 SGHNT and CDR2 YENEEA. V lost 6 bases to trimming and J lost 0 bases; unmatched junction nucleotides: 3. The CDR3 has 16 residues. The CDR3 reads CASSSGLAGSTDTQYF. The CDR3 DNA sequence: TGTGCCAGCAGTTCGGGACTAGCGGGAAGCACAGATACGCAGTATTTT.

The chain is built from TRBV4-1 and TRBJ2-3; D possibly uses TRBD1 or TRBD2 (5 bases each). V gave up 0 bases and J gave up 1 base, with 17 bases separating them. Germline CDR1 MGHRA, CDR2 YSYEKL. The CDR3 spans 18 residues. The chain's CDR3 is CASSQEFYLRDRTDTQYF. In DNA, the CDR3 is TGCGCCAGCAGCCAAGAATTCTATCTCCGGGACCGCACAGATACGCAGTATTTT.

V usage is TRBV6-1 and J usage is TRBJ2-1; TRBD2 agrees at 7 bases. The CDR3 is 13 residues long. CDR1 is MNHNS and CDR2 is SASEGT in the germline V gene. V lost 8 bases and J lost 4; bases outside the gene matches: 5. The CDR3 spells CASGLAVYNEQFF. In nucleotides, the CDR3 is TGTGCCAGCGGGCTAGCGGTATACAATGAGCAGTTCTTC.

The chain employs TRBV18 and TRBJ2-5; TRBD2 agrees at 7 bases. Germline trimming cut 0 bases from V and 2 bases from J; bases unmatched to any gene: 9. Germline CDR1 reads KGHSH; CDR2 reads LQKENI. The CDR3 runs 17 residues. The CDR3 nucleotides are TGTGCCAGCTCACCACCGAGGCGTGCGGGGGTGCAAGAGACCCAGTACTTC. It is translated as CASSPPRRAGVQETQYF.

The chain has TRBV7-8 and TRBJ2-6; either TRBD1 or TRBD2 may supply D (6 bases each). The V and J ends lost 6 bases and 1 base respectively, with 16 bases between them. Germline values: CDR1 SGHVS, CDR2 FQNEAQ. CDR3 length equals 17 residues. CDR3 nucleotides: TGTGCCAGCAGTGTGGTGGGGGGCTGGTCTGGGGCCAACGTCCTGACTTTC. It codes for CASSVVGGWSGANVLTF.

This chain links TRBV19 with TRBJ2-3, with 10 bases aligning to TRBD1. Germline V CDR1 and CDR2: LNHDA, SQIVND (reference sequence). Trimming took 7 bases from V and 3 from J; bases not matched to a gene: 4. The CDR3 loop spans 14 amino acids. CDR3 region: CASTRQGATDTQYF. The DNA of the CDR3 is TGTGCCAGTACCCGACAGGGGGCAACAGATACGCAGTATTTT.

The gene calls are TRBV21-1 and TRBJ2-1; the table gives TRBD1 as D, unverified against the DNA. TRBV21-1 is listed as a pseudogene. CDR3 length: 14 amino acids. In nucleotides, the CDR3 is TGTGCCACCCTTCGGCCAGAGGGGGACAATGAGCAGTTCTTC. Encoded protein: CATLRPEGDNEQFF.

This chain links TRBV5-4 with TRBJ2-1; D not resolved. V lost 3 bases, J lost 0 bases, and 10 bases lay in between. The CDR3 length is 15 residues. From germline, CDR1 is SGHNT and CDR2 YYREEE (reference sequence). The CDR3 DNA follows: TGTGCCAGCAGCTCCCGACTTTCCTCCTACAATGAGCAGTTCTTC. Its protein product is CASSSRLSSYNEQFF.

This chain links TRBV7-8 with TRBJ2-1, with 7 positions matching TRBD2. V was pared by 3 bases and J by 4 bases, with 9 bases of the junction left unmatched. The CDR3 totals 16 residues. Germline CDR1 reads SGHVS; CDR2 reads FQNEAQ. The CDR3 sequence is CASSFDSGGTYNEQFF. In nucleotides, the CDR3 is TGTGCCAGCAGCTTTGACTCGGGGGGTACATACAATGAGCAGTTCTTC.

On this clone itself: Its ends do not fully match the called genes, so a read error is possible. The V call is TRBV7-3, the J call TRBJ2-7; 7 positions agree with TRBD2. Germline V gives CDR1 SGHTA, CDR2 FQGTGA. This CDR3 is 14 amino acids long. DNA of the CDR3: TGTGCTAGCAGCTTAGGTACTAGCGCCCACGAGCAGTACTTC. Translation: CASSLGTSAHEQYF.